This T cell receptor beta chain was identified during a study of siplizumab effects on memory and regulatory T cells. Generated by immunoSEQ multiplex PCR, the TCRdb table keeps only in-frame clones and is missing some. The sample yields approximately 75,000 clones, roughly 93% seen once. Trimming removed 6 bases at V and 1 base at J, with 6 bases between. Germline V gene lookup returns CDR1 LGHNA and CDR2 YSLEER. The CDR3 has 12 residues. The gene calls are TRBV4-3 and TRBJ1-1; D not resolved. Material for sequencing was CD8+ T cells sorted from blood. The sequence came from a human donor in good health. The CDR3 coding sequence is TGCGCCAGCAGAGGTCCGAACACTGAAGCTTTCTTT. Amino acids: CASRGPNTEAFF.